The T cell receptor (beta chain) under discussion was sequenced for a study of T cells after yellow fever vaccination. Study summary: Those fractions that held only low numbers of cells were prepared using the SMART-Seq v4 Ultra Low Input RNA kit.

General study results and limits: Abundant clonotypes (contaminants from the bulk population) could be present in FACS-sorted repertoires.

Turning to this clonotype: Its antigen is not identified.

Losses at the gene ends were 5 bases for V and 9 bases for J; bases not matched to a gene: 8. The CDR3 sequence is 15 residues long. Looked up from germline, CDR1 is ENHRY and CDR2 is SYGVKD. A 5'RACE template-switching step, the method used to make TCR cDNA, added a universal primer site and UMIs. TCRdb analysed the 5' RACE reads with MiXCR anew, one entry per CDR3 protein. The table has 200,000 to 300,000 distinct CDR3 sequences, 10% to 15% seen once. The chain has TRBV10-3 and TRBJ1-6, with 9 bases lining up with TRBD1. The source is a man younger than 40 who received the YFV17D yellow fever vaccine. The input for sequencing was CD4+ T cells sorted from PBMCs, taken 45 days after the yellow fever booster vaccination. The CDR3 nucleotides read TGTGCCATCAGTCCTGCCGGGACAGGGATTTCACCCCTCCACTTT. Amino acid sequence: CAISPAGTGISPLHF.